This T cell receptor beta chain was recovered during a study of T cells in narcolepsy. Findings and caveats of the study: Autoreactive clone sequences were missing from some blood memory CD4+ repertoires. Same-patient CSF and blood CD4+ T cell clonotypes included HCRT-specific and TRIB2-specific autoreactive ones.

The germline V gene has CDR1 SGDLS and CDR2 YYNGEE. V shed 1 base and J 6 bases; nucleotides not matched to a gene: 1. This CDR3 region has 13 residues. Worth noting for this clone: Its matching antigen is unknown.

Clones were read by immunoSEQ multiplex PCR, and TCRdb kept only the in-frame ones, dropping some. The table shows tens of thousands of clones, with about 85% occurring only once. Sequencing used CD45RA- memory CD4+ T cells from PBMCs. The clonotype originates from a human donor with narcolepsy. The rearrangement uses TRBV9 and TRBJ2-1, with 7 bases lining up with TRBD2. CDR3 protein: CASSVTSVNEQFF. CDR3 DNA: TGTGCCAGCAGCGTAACTAGCGTCAATGAGCAGTTCTTC. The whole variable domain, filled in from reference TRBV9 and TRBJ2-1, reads DSGVTQTPKHLITATGQRVTLRCSPRSGDLSVYWYQQSLDQGLQFLIQYYNGEERAKGNILERFSAQQFPDLHSELNLSSLELGDSALYFCASSVTSVNEQFFGPGTRLTVL.